This T cell receptor (beta chain) was captured by sequencing in a study of vaccination effects on CD4 cells after COVID-19. Looking at the study overall: Median timing of post-vaccine samples was 72 days after the second dose.

V lost 2 bases, J lost 6 bases, and 23 bases lay in between. The CDR3 totals 18 residues. Germline-derived CDR1 and CDR2 are MNHNS and SASEGT. The assay was immunoSEQ multiplex PCR, and TCRdb's table has in-frame clones only and misses some. The data show about 29,000 clones, about 74% seen once. Points from the study as a whole: The vaccine-induced clones of healthy vaccinees included only 1 of 255 that cross-reacted with common cold coronaviruses. Researchers reported few convalescent patients and no early post-infection timepoints in the study.

As to this clone: Its antigen is not identified.

Before sequencing took place, the ViraFEST assay used viral peptide pools to expand antigen-specific CD4+ T cells. Investigators separated out CD4+ T cells once about 10 days of culture had passed. Vaccine administered to participants consisted of two doses of either BNT162b2 or mRNA-1273. Vaccine recipients, nucleocapsid antibody negative, had no prior SARS-CoV-2 infection. This receptor was identified in a human donor who received a COVID-19 vaccine. The material was CD4+ T cells from PBMCs cultured with HCoV-OC43 spike peptides, obtained after COVID-19 vaccination. Indicated subset: HCoV-OC43 spike overlapping peptide pool stimulation. The chain couples TRBV6-1 to TRBJ1-5; a possible D gene is TRBD1 (6 bases). CDR3 sequence (DNA): TGTGCCAGCAGTGAATTAGGGGGGACAATCAACCGACCTCAGCCCCAGCATTTT. The encoded protein is CASSELGGTINRPQPQHF.